These 19 T cell receptor beta chains were all obtained from the same sample, sequenced in a study of blood T cell repertoires in COVID-19. Sequencing used immunoSEQ multiplex PCR; TCRdb keeps in-frame clones, though not all of them. The top ten clones hold about 5.5% of a sample with some 140,000 clones, 84% of them seen once. Material for sequencing was PBMCs or T cells enriched from blood (not recorded which). These receptors were obtained from a man aged 40-49 years with acute COVID-19.

The V and J genes are TRBV30 and TRBJ2-2; D may be TRBD2 (6 bases). This CDR3 is built from 14 residues. CDR1 is GTSNPN and CDR2 is SVGIG in the germline V gene (reference sequence). Trimming pared 0 bases from V and 4 bases from J, leaving 9 bases between. The CDR3 DNA reads TGTGCCTGGAGTGTAAGACTAGTCACCGGGGAGCTGTTTTTT. Translation gives CAWSVRLVTGELFF.

The gene calls are TRBV5-1 and TRBJ2-1; maybe TRBD1 (8 bases). Germline CDR1 and CDR2: SGHRS and YFSETQ. Deletions cut 6 bases from V and 2 bases from J, with 18 bases between. The length of the CDR3 is 16 residues. The CDR3 region is CASNLGGTGPYNEQFF. CDR3 DNA: TGCGCCAGCAACCTCGGGGGGACAGGCCCCTACAATGAGCAGTTCTTC.

V gene TRBV24-1 combines with J gene TRBJ2-5, with 9 positions matching TRBD2. Trimming at V came to 9 bases and at J to 5 bases, leaving 6 bases not matched to a gene. Looked up from germline, CDR1 is KGHDR and CDR2 is SFDVKD. The CDR3 spans 13 residues. In nucleotides, the CDR3 is TGTGCCACCGGGGTTGCGGGGGGGGAGACCCAGTACTTC. Protein sequence: CATGVAGGETQYF.

The rearrangement links TRBV27 to TRBJ2-7; possible D gene TRBD1, 5 bases. The V end was cut by 4 bases, the J end by 0 bases, with 7 bases between. Germline V lookup: CDR1 MNHEY, CDR2 SMNVEV (reference sequence). The CDR3 has 13 residues. The DNA for the CDR3 is TGTGCCAGCAGTTCCAGGGACTCCTACGAGCAGTACTTC. It yields the protein CASSSRDSYEQYF.

Here the CDR3 reads CASSPGGTVTDTQYF. CDR3 nucleotides: TGTGCCAGCAGCCCAGGTGGGACAGTAACAGATACGCAGTATTTT. The chain links TRBV9 to TRBJ2-3; 7 nucleotides match TRBD1. Germline loops: CDR1 SGDLS, CDR2 YYNGEE. V gave up 4 bases and J gave up 3 bases; unmatched junction bases: 8. This CDR3 spans 15 amino acids.

The chain joins TRBV6-5 to TRBJ1-6; D gene ambiguous. Trimming took off 6 bases at V and 0 bases at J, with 6 bases between the two ends. From germline, CDR1 is MNHEY and CDR2 SVGAGI. The CDR3 contains 14 residues. CDR3 in DNA: TGTGCCAGCAGGGCAAGCTCCTATAATTCACCCCTCCACTTT. Translation gives CASRASSYNSPLHF.

V is TRBV7-9 and J is TRBJ1-1; TRBD1 might be the D (5 bases). Germline lookup yields CDR1 SEHNR and CDR2 FQNEAQ (reference sequence). Trimming stripped 5 bases from V and 3 bases from J, with 10 bases between. The CDR3 sequence is 13 residues long. CDR3 nucleotides: TGTGCCAGCAGCGGGGGAGGGGACACTGAAGCTTTCTTT. Translated: CASSGGGDTEAFF.

The chain is built from TRBV30 and TRBJ1-6, with 8 nucleotides matching TRBD1. Trimming removed 3 bases from V and 10 bases from J; junction bases left unmatched: 8. CDR3 size: 14 residues. The germline CDR1 and CDR2 sequences are GTSNPN and SVGIG (reference sequence). The CDR3 here is CAWSPPGDRSPLHF. The CDR3 DNA reads as TGTGCCTGGAGCCCCCCGGGGGACAGGTCACCCCTCCACTTT.

V usage is TRBV7-9 and J usage is TRBJ1-2; 7 nucleotides match TRBD1. V lost 5 bases and J lost 6; bases outside the gene matches: 21. The CDR3 length is 18 residues. The germline V gene encodes CDR1 SEHNR and CDR2 FQNEAQ (reference sequence). The CDR3 sequence is CASSPRTGMTFGFHGYTF. CDR3 in DNA: TGTGCCAGCAGCCCTAGGACAGGTATGACGTTCGGATTCCATGGCTACACCTTC.

This chain links TRBV6-5 with TRBJ1-1; no clear D. This CDR3 contains 13 residues. V was clipped by 8 bases and J by 10 bases, with 20 bases between them. The V gene's germline CDR1 is MNHEY and CDR2 SVGAGI. The CDR3 region has the DNA TGTGCCAGCCGCGTAAAGCTGGGAGGTATAGCTTTCTTT. This encodes CASRVKLGGIAFF.

The V call is TRBV12-3 or TRBV12-4, the J call TRBJ2-3; no clear D. The CDR3 runs 11 residues. The V gene lost 7 bases and the J gene lost 4 bases, with 6 bases spanning the gap. The DNA for the CDR3 is TGTGCCAGCACCCCTTCAGATACGCAGTATTTT. Translated: CASTPSDTQYF.

The chain combines TRBV9 with TRBJ2-3, with 11 nucleotides matching TRBD2. The length of the CDR3 is 16 residues. The ends lost 3 bases at V and 1 base at J; junction bases unmatched: 4. Germline CDR1 and CDR2: SGDLS and YYNGEE. CDR3 bases: TGTGCCAGCAGCGGGCTAGCGGGAGGCGGCACAGATACGCAGTATTTT. Protein product: CASSGLAGGGTDTQYF.

The gene calls are TRBV29-1 and TRBJ2-7; D is uncertain. Trimming stripped 0 bases from V and 3 bases from J, with 21 bases between. Germline assignment: CDR1 SQVTM and CDR2 ANQGSEA. This CDR3 comprises 17 residues. CDR3 in DNA: TGCAGCGTTGAAGACCGACCGACCGCAGACAACTTCTACGAGCAGTACTTC. This translates into CSVEDRPTADNFYEQYF.

V gene TRBV28 combines with J gene TRBJ2-4; the match to TRBD2 covers 7 bases. Germline V gives CDR1 MDHEN, CDR2 SYDVKM. The CDR3 contains 17 residues. V lost 4 bases to trimming and J lost 6 bases; unmatched junction nucleotides: 15. The CDR3 region has the DNA TGTGCCAGCAGTTCCGCCGGGGGGTTTTTCCTTCGAAACATTCAGTACTTC. It specifies CASSSAGGFFLRNIQYF.

V gene TRBV5-4 combines with J gene TRBJ2-2; no definite D call. Trimming took off 3 bases at V and 2 bases at J, with 17 bases between the two ends. The CDR3 spans 17 residues. CDR1 and CDR2 from the germline V gene are SGHNT and YYREEE (reference sequence). The CDR3 here is CASSSIRDSLNTGELFF. The DNA for the CDR3 is TGTGCCAGCAGCTCCATCCGAGACTCCCTTAACACCGGGGAGCTGTTTTTT.

CDR3 amino acids: CASSRTGEGYTF. As DNA, the CDR3 is TGTGCCAGCAGCCGAACAGGGGAAGGCTACACCTTC. This rearrangement joins TRBV6-2 or TRBV6-3 to TRBJ1-2, with 7 positions matching TRBD1. Germline V gene sequence: CDR1 MNHEY, CDR2 SVGEGT. CDR3 size: 12 residues. After removal of 6 bases from V and 8 bases from J, the junction contained 6 bases not matched to a gene.

The sample holds a few counts of this clone. The same CDR3 is also encoded by other DNA sequences in this sample. The rearrangement links TRBV30 to TRBJ1-2; 7 bases map to TRBD1. The CDR3 has 13 residues. The germline gives CDR1 GTSNPN, CDR2 SVGIG (reference sequence). V shed 3 bases and J 5 bases; nucleotides not matched to a gene: 6. CDR3 amino acids: CAWSRDRPYGYTF. The CDR3 bases are TGTGCCTGGAGCCGGGACAGACCTTATGGCTACACCTTC.

This chain links TRBV27 with TRBJ1-5; TRBD1 aligns across 7 bases. J was trimmed by 4 bases and V by 6 bases; bases with no gene match: 6. The CDR3 is 14 residues long. Per germline, CDR1 MNHEY and CDR2 SMNVEV (reference sequence). The CDR3 DNA is TGTGCCAGCAGCCCTCGACAGGGTAATCAGCCCCAGCATTTT. Its protein is CASSPRQGNQPQHF.

This chain joins TRBV4-3 and TRBJ1-4; 7 bases map to TRBD1. The germline V gene has CDR1 LGHNA and CDR2 YSLEER. CDR3 length equals 14 residues. The V gene end was trimmed by 4 bases and the J gene end by 4 bases; junction bases not matched to a gene: 3. The CDR3 sequence: CASSLGQFNEKLFF. CDR3 coding DNA: TGCGCCAGCAGCCTGGGACAGTTTAATGAAAAACTGTTTTTT.